These T cell receptor beta chains were read from a single sample in a study of blood T cell repertoires in COVID-19. TCRdb keeps only in-frame clones here, not all; method: immunoSEQ multiplex PCR. The sample includes 90,000 to 120,000 clones, around nine tenths of them seen just once. Sequenced input: peripheral blood. Source of these receptors: a woman in her 30s with acute or convalescent COVID-19. Both conserved end residues are part of each CDR3. A D gene is named only where the DNA matches it firmly. Size is stated for part of the rows, as once, few or many counts, or as a class when the clone is expanded.

clone_size	v_call	j_call	d_call	cdr3_aa	cdr3_nt
-	TRBV11-3	TRBJ2-1	-	CASSANNEQFF	TGTGCCAGCAGCGCTAACAATGAGCAGTTCTTC
once	TRBV28	TRBJ2-1	TRBD2	CASSSRLATSYNEQFF	TGTGCCAGCAGTTCACGACTAGCTACGTCCTACAATGAGCAGTTCTTC
-	TRBV9	TRBJ2-3	-	CASSPAGSTDTQYF	TGTGCCAGCAGCCCAGCCGGGAGTACAGATACGCAGTATTTT
-	TRBV5-5	TRBJ2-4	TRBD1	CASSETGVAKNIQYF	TGTGCCAGCAGCGAGACAGGGGTAGCCAAAAACATTCAGTACTTC
-	TRBV28	TRBJ2-7	TRBD1	CASSFPGQGDYEQYF	TGTGCCAGCAGTTTTCCGGGACAGGGAGACTACGAGCAGTACTTC
-	TRBV3-1/TRBV3-2	TRBJ2-3	TRBD1	CASSQDHGTGADTQYF	TGTGCCAGCAGCCAAGATCACGGGACAGGGGCAGATACGCAGTATTTT
-	TRBV27	TRBJ2-5	-	CASSPGGFQETQYF	TGTGCCAGCAGTCCCGGAGGGTTCCAAGAGACCCAGTACTTC
-	TRBV7-2	TRBJ2-7	-	CASSLVGGGRTYEQYF	TGTGCCAGCAGCTTAGTGGGTGGCGGAAGGACCTACGAGCAGTACTTC
-	TRBV15	TRBJ2-5	TRBD1	CATSRENRGHETQYF	TGTGCCACCAGCAGAGAGAACAGGGGGCACGAGACCCAGTACTTC
-	TRBV6-5	TRBJ2-7	TRBD2	CASRSTSGGYEQYF	TGTGCCAGCAGGTCGACTAGCGGGGGCTACGAGCAGTACTTC
-	TRBV19	TRBJ1-2	-	CASSRTRGNYGYTF	TGTGCCAGTAGTAGAACCCGCGGGAACTATGGCTACACCTTC
-	TRBV27	TRBJ2-3	TRBD1	CASSFYRTGGAQYF	TGTGCCAGCAGTTTTTATAGGACAGGGGGCGCGCAGTATTTT
-	TRBV4-1	TRBJ1-3	-	CASSQDQAFSGNTIYF	TGCGCCAGCAGCCAAGATCAGGCGTTTTCTGGAAACACCATATATTTT
-	TRBV14	TRBJ2-1	TRBD2	CASSNLAGVRNNEQFF	TGTGCCAGCAGCAACCTAGCGGGAGTTCGGAACAATGAGCAGTTCTTC
-	TRBV4-1	TRBJ2-5	-	CASSQGVQQETQYF	TGCGCCAGCAGCCAAGGTGTACAACAAGAGACCCAGTACTTC
once	TRBV13	TRBJ1-3	-	CASSSRYRVSSGNTIYF	TGTGCCAGCAGCTCGCGCTACAGGGTATCCTCTGGAAACACCATATATTTT
-	TRBV7-6	TRBJ2-1	TRBD2	CASSLPGLAGGYNEQFF	TGTGCCAGCAGCTTACCCGGACTAGCGGGAGGTTACAATGAGCAGTTCTTC
-	TRBV25-1	TRBJ2-1	-	CASSEYFLNSRVNEQFF	TGTGCCAGCAGTGAATATTTTTTGAACTCCAGGGTCAATGAGCAGTTCTTC
-	TRBV5-1	TRBJ2-2	TRBD1	CASSLRDRGLGELFF	TGCGCCAGCAGCCTCCGGGACAGGGGGCTCGGGGAGCTGTTTTTT
-	TRBV10-2	TRBJ1-6	-	CASSESPGNNSPLHF	TGCGCCAGCAGTGAGTCTCCGGGAAATAATTCACCCCTCCACTTT
-	TRBV25-1	TRBJ1-2	-	CASSEFNGYTF	TGTGCCAGCAGTGAATTTAATGGCTACACCTTC
-	TRBV19	TRBJ1-2	-	CASSIGGRGRGGYTF	TGTGCCAGTAGTATAGGCGGTCGAGGGAGAGGCGGCTACACCTTC
-	TRBV12-3/TRBV12-4	TRBJ1-1	TRBD1	CASSTGTGLKAFF	TGTGCCAGCAGCACCGGGACAGGACTAAAAGCTTTCTTT
-	TRBV19	TRBJ2-3	-	CASSTPGLPTDTQYF	TGTGCCAGTAGTACTCCGGGTCTTCCCACAGATACGCAGTATTTT
few	TRBV18	TRBJ2-7	TRBD2	CASSPQLAGGEQYF	TGTGCCAGCTCACCGCAACTAGCGGGAGGCGAGCAGTACTTC
-	TRBV11-2	TRBJ2-1	TRBD2	CASSPGLAGTGEQFF	TGTGCCAGCAGCCCCGGACTAGCGGGGACCGGTGAGCAGTTCTTC
-	TRBV4-3	TRBJ2-2	-	CASSHPRGTVSNTGELFF	TGCGCCAGCAGCCACCCCCGGGGGACGGTCTCGAACACCGGGGAGCTGTTTTTT
-	TRBV7-9	TRBJ2-5	-	CASSLADSQETQYF	TGTGCCAGCAGCTTGGCGGACTCCCAAGAGACCCAGTACTTC
-	TRBV27	TRBJ2-7	TRBD2	CASGLASTYEQYF	TGTGCCAGTGGACTAGCGTCTACCTACGAGCAGTACTTC
-	TRBV6-4	TRBJ1-5	-	CASPMREDCQPQHF	TGTGCCAGCCCTATGAGGGAAGACTGTCAGCCCCAGCATTTT
-	TRBV14	TRBJ2-7	-	CASSRGVGREQYF	TGTGCCAGCAGCCGTGGAGTAGGCCGCGAGCAGTACTTC
-	TRBV15	TRBJ1-6	-	CATGEVSPLHF	TGTGCCACCGGGGAGGTTTCACCCCTCCACTTT
-	TRBV5-1	TRBJ1-5	-	CASSWGGDSNQPQHF	TGCGCCAGCAGCTGGGGCGGAGATAGCAATCAGCCCCAGCATTTT
-	TRBV5-1	TRBJ1-2	-	CASRPQGSYGYTF	TGCGCCAGCAGACCCCAGGGAAGCTATGGCTACACCTTC
-	TRBV3-1/TRBV3-2	TRBJ2-1	TRBD1	CASNTGGSSYNEQFF	TGTGCCAGCAACACAGGGGGGAGCTCCTACAATGAGCAGTTCTTC
-	TRBV3-1/TRBV3-2	TRBJ2-5	TRBD1	CASSPGQGFGVLETQYF	TGTGCCAGCAGCCCGGGACAGGGGTTTGGCGTTCTGGAGACCCAGTACTTC
few	TRBV7-9	TRBJ1-2	-	CASSSSTENYGYTF	TGTGCCAGCAGCTCCTCGACGGAGAACTATGGCTACACCTTC
-	TRBV11-2	TRBJ2-7	TRBD1	CASSWTGRYEQYF	TGTGCCAGCAGCTGGACAGGGCGCTACGAGCAGTACTTC
-	TRBV6-2/TRBV6-3	TRBJ2-7	-	CASSYSRLVQSYEQYF	TGTGCCAGCAGTTACTCCCGACTAGTCCAATCCTACGAGCAGTACTTC
-	TRBV30	TRBJ2-3	TRBD2	CACMGERGSTDTQYF	TGTGCCTGTATGGGGGAGCGGGGAAGCACAGATACGCAGTATTTT
once	TRBV27	TRBJ1-6	-	CASSMGRENNSPLHF	TGTGCCAGCAGTATGGGACGGGAGAATAATTCACCCCTCCACTTT